A selection of T cell receptor beta chains follows, all from one sample in a study of CD8+CD57+ T cells in acquired aplastic anemia. TCRdb analysed the reads with MiXCR anew, one entry per CDR3 protein. This table has 65,000 to 85,000 distinct CDR3 sequences, roughly half appearing once. Sequences were obtained from sorted CD4+, CD8+, or CD8+CD57+ T cells (not recorded which) from PBMCs. The source of these receptors is a human donor in good health, serving as a control. The CDR3 runs from the conserved cysteine through the conserved F or W. A D gene is named only where the DNA matches it firmly. The size entry is marked missing in some rows and otherwise reads once, few, many or a size class.

>TRBD1|TRBJ2-3|-|TRBV5-1
CASSLGDRDTDTQYF
TGCGCCAGCAGCTTGGGGGACAGGGACACAGATACGCAGTATTTT
>-|TRBJ2-7|once|TRBV10-3
CASGLGNYEQYF
TGTGCCAGTGGACTCGGTAACTACGAGCAGTACTTC
>-|TRBJ2-1|-|TRBV12-5
CASGLVLKGTDGDGQFF
TGTGCTAGTGGTTTGGTACTGAAGGGAACGGATGGCGATGGGCAGTTCTTC
>TRBD2|TRBJ2-5|few|TRBV29-1
CNVPEISGGAEETQYF
TGCAACGTGCCAGAAATTAGCGGGGGGGCGGAAGAGACCCAGTACTTC
>TRBD1|TRBJ2-4|-|TRBV9
CVSRGQGQNIQYF
TGTGTCAGCAGGGGACAGGGGCAAAACATTCAGTACTTC
>-|TRBJ2-7|-|TRBV9
CASSEGVGGYMYF
TGTGCCAGCAGCGAAGGGGTGGGGGGATATATGTACTTC
>-|TRBJ1-2|medium-sized|TRBV7-9
CASSSLGGYTF
TGTGCCAGCAGCTCACTAGGGGGCTACACCTTC
>-|TRBJ2-2|-|TRBV7-8
CASSSSVAGRSTGELFF
TGTGCCAGCAGCTCTTCCGTCGCGGGGAGGTCGACCGGGGAGCTGTTTTTT
>-|TRBJ2-1|-|TRBV12-3/TRBV12-4
CASRPQFF
TGTGCCAGCAGGCCGCAGTTCTTC
>-|TRBJ2-7|-|TRBV2
CASSERGRSAYEQYF
TGTGCCAGCAGTGAACGGGGCAGGAGCGCCTACGAGCAGTACTTC
>-|TRBJ1-4|-|TRBV15
CATSRTHGEKLFF
TGTGCCACCAGCAGGACTCACGGGGAAAAACTGTTTTTT
>TRBD1|TRBJ1-2|once|TRBV9
CASRGTGGSNYGYTF
TGTGCCAGCAGAGGGACAGGGGGCAGTAACTATGGCTACACCTTC
>-|TRBJ1-5|-|TRBV7-3
CASSLGGSGRNQPQHF
TGTGCCAGCAGTTTGGGCGGTTCAGGTCGCAATCAGCCCCAGCATTTT
>-|TRBJ1-3|-|TRBV20-1
CSAQPAVAGNTIYF
TGCAGTGCTCAACCAGCGGTGGCTGGAAACACCATATATTTT
>-|TRBJ1-6|-|TRBV4-2
CASSLRPGGTAANSPLHF
TGTGCCAGCAGCCTCCGACCCGGGGGCACCGCCGCTAATTCACCCCTCCACTTT
>-|TRBJ2-5|few|TRBV9
CASKEETQYF
TGTGCCAGCAAGGAGGAGACCCAGTACTTC
>-|TRBJ1-4|medium-sized|TRBV15
CATSRDLDGKNEKLFF
TGTGCCACCAGCAGAGATCTCGATGGAAAGAATGAAAAACTGTTTTTT
>-|TRBJ2-3|once|TRBV7-3
CASSARDFSTDTQYF
TGTGCCAGCAGCGCCCGGGACTTCTCCACGGATACGCAGTATTTT
>TRBD1|TRBJ2-3|many|TRBV9
CASSASGQPLDTQYF
TGTGCCAGCAGCGCCTCGGGACAGCCCTTAGATACGCAGTATTTT
>-|TRBJ2-1|-|TRBV2
CASSEAGTSGDEQFF
TGTGCCAGCAGTGAAGCCGGGACAAGTGGTGATGAGCAGTTCTTC
>-|TRBJ2-2|-|TRBV29-1
CSVEARDAEELFF
TGCAGCGTTGAAGCGAGGGATGCCGAGGAGCTGTTTTTT
>-|TRBJ2-1|many|TRBV11-1
CASSFSGSPCNEQFF
TGTGCCAGCAGCTTTTCAGGGTCCCCCTGCAATGAGCAGTTCTTC
>-|TRBJ2-5|-|TRBV20-1
CSARVPARETQYF
TGCAGTGCTAGAGTACCGGCGAGGGAGACCCAGTACTTC
>-|TRBJ1-1|many|TRBV7-8
CASSLEVGGVTPEAFF
TGTGCCAGCAGCTTAGAGGTAGGGGGAGTTACCCCTGAAGCTTTCTTT
>TRBD1|TRBJ2-2|-|TRBV25-1
CASGTGANTGELFF
TGTGCCAGCGGGACAGGGGCGAACACCGGGGAGCTGTTTTTT
>TRBD2|TRBJ2-3|many|TRBV11-2
CASSFTAGGSTDTQYF
TGTGCCAGCAGCTTTACAGCGGGAGGGTCCACAGATACGCAGTATTTT
>-|TRBJ2-7|many|TRBV14
CASSQDRLVQPYEQYF
TGTGCCAGCAGCCAAGATAGACTAGTTCAACCTTACGAGCAGTACTTC
>TRBD1|TRBJ1-2|many|TRBV19
CASSTPGQGLFYGYTF
TGTGCCAGTAGTACGCCGGGACAGGGTCTTTTCTATGGCTACACCTTC
>TRBD2|TRBJ2-7|-|TRBV7-3
CASARTSGSSYEQYF
TGTGCCAGCGCTCGGACTAGCGGGAGCTCCTACGAGCAGTACTTC
>TRBD1|TRBJ1-1|many|TRBV5-1
CASSLAVVQGGLDTEAFF
TGCGCCAGCAGCTTGGCCGTGGTACAGGGGGGTTTGGACACTGAAGCTTTCTTT
>-|TRBJ2-7|-|TRBV2
CASSEGEQYF
TGTGCCAGCAGTGAAGGCGAGCAGTACTTC
>-|TRBJ2-3|-|TRBV29-1
CSVDERTGADTQYF
TGCAGCGTTGATGAACGGACGGGGGCAGATACGCAGTATTTT
>-|TRBJ1-2|-|TRBV2
CASSEETVYGYTF
TGTGCCAGCAGTGAAGAGACAGTCTATGGCTACACCTTC
>-|TRBJ2-2|many|TRBV7-9
CASSFSEPGELFF
TGTGCCAGCAGCTTCTCCGAACCCGGGGAGCTGTTTTTT
>-|TRBJ2-7|many|TRBV27
CASSSGLGRTYEQYF
TGTGCCAGCAGTTCGGGGCTTGGTAGGACCTACGAGCAGTACTTC
>-|TRBJ2-5|-|TRBV2
CASIQAETQYF
TGTGCCAGCATCCAGGCCGAGACCCAGTACTTC
>-|TRBJ2-7|once|TRBV7-9
CASSLATGFEQYF
TGTGCCAGCAGCTTAGCTACGGGATTCGAGCAGTACTTC
>TRBD1|TRBJ2-1|medium-sized|TRBV24-1
CATGTGYNEQFF
TGTGCCACCGGGACAGGCTACAATGAGCAGTTCTTC
>TRBD1|TRBJ1-1|-|TRBV10-1
CASQDREAEAFF
TGCGCCAGCCAAGACAGGGAAGCTGAAGCTTTCTTT
>TRBD2|TRBJ2-5|-|TRBV5-1
CASRLGTSGVSFQETQYF
TGCGCCAGCAGACTCGGGACTAGCGGGGTGTCTTTTCAAGAGACCCAGTACTTC
>TRBD1|TRBJ1-2|many|TRBV27
CASSFYRGYGYTF
TGTGCCAGCAGTTTCTACAGGGGCTATGGCTACACCTTC
>-|TRBJ1-1|many|TRBV6-4
CASSWSADLNTEAFF
TGTGCCAGCAGTTGGTCGGCAGACTTGAACACTGAAGCTTTCTTT
>-|TRBJ2-2|many|TRBV12-3/TRBV12-4
CASSPPQGSAGELFF
TGTGCCAGCAGTCCACCACAGGGAAGTGCCGGGGAGCTGTTTTTT
>-|TRBJ2-2|once|TRBV10-1
CASNRDSSAGELFF
TGCGCCAGCAACCGGGACTCCTCTGCCGGGGAGCTGTTTTTT
>TRBD1|TRBJ2-5|once|TRBV24-1
CATSDRTGFVQYF
TGTGCCACCAGTGACAGGACAGGGTTTGTCCAGTACTTC
>-|TRBJ2-3|many|TRBV7-2
CASSSWVGGDWADTQYF
TGTGCCAGCAGCTCATGGGTAGGCGGGGATTGGGCAGATACGCAGTATTTT
>-|TRBJ2-3|-|TRBV7-8
CASSLQRYLTDTQYF
TGTGCCAGCAGCCTACAGAGATACCTCACAGATACACAGTATTTT
>-|TRBJ2-7|-|TRBV2
CASTGAINEQYF
TGTGCCAGCACAGGGGCGATAAACGAGCAGTACTTC
>TRBD2|TRBJ2-3|-|TRBV5-6
CASSSGTSGGARTDTQYF
TGTGCCAGCAGCTCGGGGACTAGCGGGGGGGCCCGCACAGATACGCAGTATTTT
>-|TRBJ1-6|-|TRBV7-2
CASSLAGGDSPLHF
TGTGCCAGCAGTTTAGCTGGTGGTGATTCACCCCTCCACTTT
>-|TRBJ2-7|-|TRBV2
CASSEAPRWEQYF
TGTGCCAGCAGTGAAGCGCCCCGCTGGGAGCAATACTTC
>-|TRBJ2-2|many|TRBV9
CASSVAGYTGELFF
TGTGCCAGCAGCGTAGCCGGATACACCGGGGAGCTGTTTTTT
>-|TRBJ1-2|-|TRBV29-1
CSVEVAVRGGYTF
TGCAGCGTTGAAGTCGCCGTCCGGGGCGGCTACACCTTC
>TRBD2|TRBJ2-7|-|TRBV6-2/TRBV6-3
CASSRGEGEQYF
TGTGCCAGCAGTCGAGGGGAGGGCGAGCAGTACTTC